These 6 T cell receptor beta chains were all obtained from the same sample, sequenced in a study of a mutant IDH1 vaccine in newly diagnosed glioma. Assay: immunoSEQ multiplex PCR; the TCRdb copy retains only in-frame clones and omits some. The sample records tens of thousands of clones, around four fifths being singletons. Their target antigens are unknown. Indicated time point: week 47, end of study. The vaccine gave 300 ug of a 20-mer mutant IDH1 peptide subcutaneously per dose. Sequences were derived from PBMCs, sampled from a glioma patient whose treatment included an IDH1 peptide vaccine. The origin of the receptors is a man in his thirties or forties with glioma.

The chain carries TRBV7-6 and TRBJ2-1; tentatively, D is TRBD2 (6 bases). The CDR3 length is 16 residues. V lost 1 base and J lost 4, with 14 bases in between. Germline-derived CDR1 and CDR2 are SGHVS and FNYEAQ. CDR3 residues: CASSLGLSGGYNEQFF. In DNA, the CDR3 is TGTGCCAGCAGCTTAGGGCTGAGTGGGGGGTACAATGAGCAGTTCTTC.

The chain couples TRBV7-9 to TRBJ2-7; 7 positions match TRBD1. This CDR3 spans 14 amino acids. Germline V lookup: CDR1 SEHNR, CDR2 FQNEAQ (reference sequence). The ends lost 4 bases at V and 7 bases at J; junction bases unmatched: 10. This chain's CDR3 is CASSSRGGPQEQYF. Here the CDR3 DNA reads TGTGCCAGCAGCTCTCGAGGGGGCCCGCAGGAGCAGTACTTC.

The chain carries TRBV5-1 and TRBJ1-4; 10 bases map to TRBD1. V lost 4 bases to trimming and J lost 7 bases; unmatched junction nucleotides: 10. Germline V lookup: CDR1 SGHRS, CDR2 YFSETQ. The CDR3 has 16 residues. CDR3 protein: CASSRLTGGDGEKLFF. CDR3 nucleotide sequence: TGCGCCAGCAGCAGACTGACAGGGGGCGACGGTGAAAAACTGTTTTTT.

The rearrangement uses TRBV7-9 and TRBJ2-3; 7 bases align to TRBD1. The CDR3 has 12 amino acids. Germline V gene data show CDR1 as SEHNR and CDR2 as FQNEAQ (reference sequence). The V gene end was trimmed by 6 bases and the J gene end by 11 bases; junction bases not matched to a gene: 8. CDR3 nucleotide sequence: TGTGCCAGCAGTCTTGACAGGGTCTGGCAGTATTTT. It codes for CASSLDRVWQYF. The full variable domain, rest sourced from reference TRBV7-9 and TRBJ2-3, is DTGVSQNPRHKITKRGQNVTFRCDPISEHNRLYWYRQTLGQGPEFLTYFQNEAQLEKSRLLSDRFSAERPKGSFSTLEIQRTEQGDSAMYLCASSLDRVWQYFGPGTRLTVL.

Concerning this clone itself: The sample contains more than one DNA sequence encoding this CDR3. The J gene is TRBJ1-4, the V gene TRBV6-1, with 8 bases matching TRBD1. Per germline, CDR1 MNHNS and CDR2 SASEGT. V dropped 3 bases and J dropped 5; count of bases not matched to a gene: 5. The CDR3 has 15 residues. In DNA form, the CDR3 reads TGTGCCAGCAGTGAGCCGGGACAGGCAAATGAAAAACTGTTTTTT. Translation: CASSEPGQANEKLFF.

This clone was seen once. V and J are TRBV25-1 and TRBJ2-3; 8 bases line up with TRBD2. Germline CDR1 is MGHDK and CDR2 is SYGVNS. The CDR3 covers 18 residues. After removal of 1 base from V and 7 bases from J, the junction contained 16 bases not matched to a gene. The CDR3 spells CASSEFEIGGGSPYTQYF. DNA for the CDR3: TGTGCCAGCAGTGAATTCGAGATCGGGGGGGGGTCCCCTTATACGCAGTATTTT.